One T cell receptor beta chain is described in this entry. Its antigen is undetermined. V dropped 5 bases and J dropped 9 bases, with 14 bases sitting between them. CDR1 MNHNS and CDR2 SASEGT come from the germline V gene. The CDR3 contains 12 residues. This sample stems from a study of cytomegalovirus exposure and HLA in healthy donors. Amplification used 60 Vbeta primers and 13 Jbeta primers. Measured with immunoSEQ multiplex PCR; TCRdb has only the in-frame clones, and not every one. The table lists about 72,000 clones. Study results and limitations: TCR beta V- and J-gene trimming, according to a later analysis, was linked to a missense DCLRE1C variant.

Material for sequencing was PBMCs. The chain employs TRBV6-1 and TRBJ2-7, with D tentatively TRBD2 (6 bases). The source is a woman aged 40 to 50 in good health and CMV-seropositive. The CDR3, as DNA: TGTGCCAGCAGTAAGACTAGGAGTGTGCAGTACTTC. Its translation is CASSKTRSVQYF.